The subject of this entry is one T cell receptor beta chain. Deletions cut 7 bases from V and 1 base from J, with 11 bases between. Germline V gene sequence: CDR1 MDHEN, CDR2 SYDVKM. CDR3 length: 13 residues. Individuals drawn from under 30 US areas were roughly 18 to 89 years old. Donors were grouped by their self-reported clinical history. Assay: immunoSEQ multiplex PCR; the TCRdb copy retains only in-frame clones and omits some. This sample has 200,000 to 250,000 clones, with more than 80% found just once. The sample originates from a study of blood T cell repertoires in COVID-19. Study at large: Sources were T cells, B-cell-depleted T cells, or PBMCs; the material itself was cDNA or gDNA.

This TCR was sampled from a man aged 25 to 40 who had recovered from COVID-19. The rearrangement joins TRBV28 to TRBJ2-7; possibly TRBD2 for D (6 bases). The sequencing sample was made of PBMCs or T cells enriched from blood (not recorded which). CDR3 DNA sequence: TGTGCCAGCACGCGACTAGAGTCCTACGAGCAGTACTTC. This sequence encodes CASTRLESYEQYF.